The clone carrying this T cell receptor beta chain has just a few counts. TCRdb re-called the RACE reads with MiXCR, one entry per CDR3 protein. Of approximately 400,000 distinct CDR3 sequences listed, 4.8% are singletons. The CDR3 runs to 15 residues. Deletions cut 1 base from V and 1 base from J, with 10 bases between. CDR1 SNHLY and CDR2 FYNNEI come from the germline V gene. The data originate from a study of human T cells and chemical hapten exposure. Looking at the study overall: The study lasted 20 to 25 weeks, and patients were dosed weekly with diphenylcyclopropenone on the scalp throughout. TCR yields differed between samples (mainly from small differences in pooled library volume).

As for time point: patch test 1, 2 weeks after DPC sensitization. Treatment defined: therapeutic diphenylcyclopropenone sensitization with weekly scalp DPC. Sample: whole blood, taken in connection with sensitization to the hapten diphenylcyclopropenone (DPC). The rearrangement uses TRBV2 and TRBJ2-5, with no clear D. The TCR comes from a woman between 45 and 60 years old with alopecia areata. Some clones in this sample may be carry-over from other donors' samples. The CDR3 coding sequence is TGTGCCAGCAGTGAAGGGGTGGCGGCCCAAGAGACCCAGTACTTC. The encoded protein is CASSEGVAAQETQYF. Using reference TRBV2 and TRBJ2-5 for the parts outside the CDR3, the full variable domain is EPEVTQTPSHQVTQMGQEVILRCVPISNHLYFYWYRQILGQKVEFLVSFYNNEISEKSEIFDDQFSVERPDGSNFTLKIRSTKLEDSAMYFCASSEGVAAQETQYFGPGTRLLVL.